Shown below are 30 T cell receptor beta chains from a single sample sequenced in a study of shared clonotypes between healthy human individuals. Assay used: immunoSEQ multiplex PCR; TCRdb lists only in-frame clones, some missing. The sample contains 2 million to 2.5 million clones, 85% to 95% of which appear only once. The source material was naive CD4+ T cells from PBMCs. The subset: CD45RA+ positively selected. These TCRs come from a man between 18 and 35 years old in good health. Some clones in this sample may be carry-over from other donors' samples.

The V and J genes are TRBV5-4 and TRBJ2-5, with 13 nucleotides matching TRBD2. V shed 2 bases and J 5 bases; nucleotides not matched to a gene: 6. CDR3 length: 16 residues. Germline V gives CDR1 SGHNT, CDR2 YYREEE (reference sequence). CDR3 coding DNA: TGTGCCAGCAGCTTACTAGCGGGAGGGCATATGGAGACCCAGTACTTC. The encoded protein is CASSLLAGGHMETQYF.

The V call is TRBV19, the J call TRBJ2-3; D unclear. The CDR3 length is 13 residues. Germline V gives CDR1 LNHDA, CDR2 SQIVND (reference sequence). V lost 3 bases and J lost 1, with 5 bases in between. CDR3 DNA sequence: TGTGCCAGTAGTATGATTCGCACAGATACGCAGTATTTT. Translating gives CASSMIRTDTQYF.

The chain joins TRBV27 to TRBJ2-7, with 8 bases aligning to TRBD1. V shed 2 bases and J 3 bases; nucleotides not matched to a gene: 6. From germline, CDR1 is MNHEY and CDR2 SMNVEV (reference sequence). The CDR3 has 15 residues. CDR3 region: CASSLKAGGYYEQYF. The CDR3 nucleotides read TGTGCCAGCAGTTTAAAGGCAGGGGGCTACTACGAGCAGTACTTC.

This clone was counted only a few times. The chain links TRBV9 to TRBJ1-2; D unresolved. Trimming took off 0 bases at V and 2 bases at J, with 5 bases between the two ends. Germline CDR1 SGDLS, CDR2 YYNGEE. The CDR3 runs 13 residues. CDR3 region: CASSVDQNYGYTF. The CDR3 DNA reads as TGTGCCAGCAGCGTAGACCAGAACTATGGCTACACCTTC. Drawing the rest from reference TRBV9 and TRBJ1-2, the complete variable domain is DSGVTQTPKHLITATGQRVTLRCSPRSGDLSVYWYQQSLDQGLQFLIQYYNGEERAKGNILERFSAQQFPDLHSELNLSSLELGDSALYFCASSVDQNYGYTFGSGTRLTVV.

This sequence joins TRBV25-1 and TRBJ2-5; D uncertain. The germline gives CDR1 MGHDK, CDR2 SYGVNS. This CDR3 region has 15 residues. Between the trimmed V and J ends, which lost 1 base and 2 bases, there was a span of 11 bases. The CDR3 region is CASSELKPVQETQYF. The CDR3 nucleotides read TGTGCCAGCAGTGAATTAAAGCCCGTACAAGAGACCCAGTACTTC.

This clone has a handful of counts. This chain connects TRBV5-1 to TRBJ1-2, with D possibly matching TRBD1 (5 bases). The CDR3 extends over 12 amino acids. Germline V gives CDR1 SGHRS, CDR2 YFSETQ. Trimming removed 0 bases at V and 8 bases at J, with 8 bases between. CDR3 amino acids: CASSLEQEGYTF. CDR3 bases: TGCGCCAGCAGCTTGGAACAGGAGGGCTACACCTTC.

The chain recombines TRBV5-1 with TRBJ1-2; D call uncertain. V dropped 4 bases and J dropped 0 bases, with 10 bases sitting between them. Germline-derived CDR1 and CDR2 are SGHRS and YFSETQ. This CDR3 is built from 14 residues. CDR3 in DNA: TGCGCCAGCAGCGCGGACGGTCCTAACTATGGCTACACCTTC. As protein: CASSADGPNYGYTF.

The rearrangement joins TRBV6-4 to TRBJ2-7; 7 bases fit TRBD1. The CDR3 is made up of 14 amino acids. V was pared by 8 bases and J by 6 bases, with 13 bases of the junction left unmatched. CDR1 is MRHNA and CDR2 is SNTAGT in the germline V gene. CDR3: CASRAATGLGEQYF. In DNA, the CDR3 is TGTGCCAGCCGAGCAGCGACAGGGCTGGGCGAGCAGTACTTC.

The genes are TRBV5-1 and TRBJ2-5; 10 positions match TRBD1. The germline CDR1 and CDR2 sequences are SGHRS and YFSETQ. V shed 4 bases and J 7 bases; nucleotides not matched to a gene: 10. This CDR3 comprises 15 residues. The CDR3 DNA sequence: TGCGCCAGCAGCGTCCGGGACAGGGGCGATGGGACCCAGTACTTC. Amino acid sequence: CASSVRDRGDGTQYF.

The chain has TRBV10-2 and TRBJ2-1; tentatively, D is TRBD2 (6 bases). The CDR3 sequence is 17 residues long. V was trimmed by 1 base and J by 0 bases, leaving 13 bases between them. Germline V CDR1 and CDR2: WSHSY, SAAADI. CDR3 region: CASSELFGGSSYNEQFF. In DNA form, the CDR3 reads TGCGCCAGCAGTGAGTTATTTGGGGGGAGCTCCTACAATGAGCAGTTCTTC.

Worth noting for this clone: Other DNA variants within this sample encode the same CDR3. The chain joins TRBV4-1 to TRBJ1-1; maybe TRBD1 (5 bases). CDR3 length: 14 residues. Per the germline V gene, CDR1 is MGHRA and CDR2 is YSYEKL. Trimming pared 1 base from V and 5 bases from J, leaving 11 bases between. DNA of the CDR3: TGCGCCAGCAGCCAAGTGGGGGTGGGGACTGAAGCTTTCTTT. Residues: CASSQVGVGTEAFF.

This clone was observed once. The V call is TRBV4-2, the J call TRBJ2-1, with 13 bases that match TRBD2. V lost 4 bases and J lost 6; bases outside the gene matches: 9. This CDR3 spans 17 amino acids. CDR1 and CDR2 (germline): LGHNA, YNFKEQ. The CDR3, as DNA: TGTGCCAGCAGCCGAAGCGGGACTAGCGGGAACCTCAATGAGCAGTTCTTC. It encodes CASSRSGTSGNLNEQFF.

This sequence joins TRBV10-3 and TRBJ2-5; TRBD2 aligns across 15 bases. The CDR3 sequence is 16 residues long. The germline CDR1 and CDR2 sequences are ENHRY and SYGVKD. With V trimmed by 6 bases and J by 4 bases, 6 bases remained unmatched. CDR3 nucleotides: TGTGCCATCAGAGGACTAGCGGGAGGGCCGGGAGAGACCCAGTACTTC. This codes for CAIRGLAGGPGETQYF.

The chain couples TRBV5-1 to TRBJ2-2; D is ambiguous. The V gene lost 3 bases and the J gene lost 1 base, with 7 bases spanning the gap. Per germline, CDR1 SGHRS and CDR2 YFSETQ. The CDR3 consists of 14 residues. The CDR3 here is CASSYSQNTGELFF. Here the CDR3 DNA reads TGCGCCAGCAGCTATTCACAGAACACCGGGGAGCTGTTTTTT.

This CDR3 reads CASSDRGWYGYTF. CDR3 in DNA: TGTGCCAGCAGTGACAGGGGCTGGTATGGCTACACCTTC. This chain links TRBV2 with TRBJ1-2, with D possibly being TRBD1 (6 bases). The V end was cut by 3 bases, the J end by 5 bases, with 10 bases between. The CDR3 extends over 13 amino acids. Germline-derived CDR1 and CDR2 are SNHLY and FYNNEI.

The rearrangement links TRBV2 to TRBJ2-5; 15 bases map to TRBD2. In germline, CDR1 is SNHLY, CDR2 FYNNEI. This CDR3 comprises 17 residues. Trimming at V came to 0 bases and at J to 5 bases, leaving 4 bases not matched to a gene. The CDR3 DNA sequence: TGTGCCAGCAGTGAAGCGGGACTAGCGGGAGGTCGGGAGACCCAGTACTTC. Its protein product is CASSEAGLAGGRETQYF.

The chain combines TRBV27 with TRBJ2-1; no clear D. This CDR3 region has 14 residues. In germline, CDR1 is MNHEY, CDR2 SMNVEV (reference sequence). V lost 4 bases and J lost 1, with 8 bases in between. For the CDR3, the DNA is TGTGCCAGCAGTTATCGTCGGTCCTACAATGAGCAGTTCTTC. Protein sequence: CASSYRRSYNEQFF.

Notes on this clone: The same CDR3 arises from other DNA sequences in this sample as well. The rearrangement links TRBV9 to TRBJ1-3; D not resolved. V dropped 2 bases and J dropped 0 bases, with 6 bases sitting between them. The CDR3 has 14 amino acids. The V gene's germline CDR1 is SGDLS and CDR2 YYNGEE. The CDR3 region is CASSVGFSGNTIYF. CDR3 coding DNA: TGTGCCAGCAGCGTCGGCTTCTCTGGAAACACCATATATTTT. The full variable domain, with the rest looked up from reference TRBV9 and TRBJ1-3, is DSGVTQTPKHLITATGQRVTLRCSPRSGDLSVYWYQQSLDQGLQFLIQYYNGEERAKGNILERFSAQQFPDLHSELNLSSLELGDSALYFCASSVGFSGNTIYFGEGSWLTVV.

The rearrangement joins TRBV5-1 to TRBJ2-2; 7 bases are a match to TRBD1. The germline V gene has CDR1 SGHRS and CDR2 YFSETQ. The CDR3 has 16 residues. Germline trimming cut 3 bases from V and 0 bases from J; bases unmatched to any gene: 5. Here the CDR3 reads CASSWGQPANTGELFF. CDR3 nucleotides: TGCGCCAGCAGCTGGGGACAGCCTGCGAACACCGGGGAGCTGTTTTTT.

The chain joins TRBV6-5 to TRBJ1-2, with 8 positions matching TRBD1. J was trimmed by 8 bases and V by 6 bases; bases with no gene match: 11. CDR3 length: 14 amino acids. Germline CDR1 is MNHEY and CDR2 is SVGAGI. CDR3: CASRVDGQGRGYTF. Written as DNA, the CDR3 is TGTGCCAGCAGAGTAGATGGACAGGGTAGGGGCTACACCTTC.

The chain is built from TRBV9 and TRBJ2-2; 8 bases are a match to TRBD1. The junction had 4 bases not matched to a gene; V was cut back by 4 bases and J by 2 bases. Per germline, CDR1 SGDLS and CDR2 YYNGEE. The CDR3 has 15 amino acids. The CDR3 loop is CASSPTGENTGELFF. For the CDR3, the DNA is TGTGCCAGCAGCCCGACAGGGGAAAACACCGGGGAGCTGTTTTTT.

As to this clone: Other DNA sequences of this sample code for an identical CDR3. The chain joins TRBV20-1 to TRBJ2-7; no clear D. The CDR3 loop spans 11 amino acids. Trimming pared 3 bases from V and 3 bases from J, leaving 6 bases between. Looked up from germline, CDR1 is DFQATT and CDR2 is SNEGSKA (reference sequence). CDR3 protein: CSARVLYEQYF. DNA of the CDR3: TGCAGTGCTAGGGTTCTCTACGAGCAGTACTTC.

The chain uses TRBV7-7 and TRBJ2-5, with D unresolved. This CDR3 contains 13 residues. Trimming pared 1 base from V and 4 bases from J, leaving 7 bases between. Looked up from germline, CDR1 is SSHAT and CDR2 is FNYEAQ (reference sequence). In DNA form, the CDR3 reads TGTGCCAGCAGCTTAGTGGTCCGAGAGACCCAGTACTTC. It yields the protein CASSLVVRETQYF.

This chain links TRBV29-1 with TRBJ2-1; 7 bases line up with TRBD2. Germline CDR1 reads SQVTM; CDR2 reads ANQGSEA. The CDR3 runs to 14 residues. The junction had 12 bases not matched to a gene; V was cut back by 6 bases and J by 7 bases. In DNA form, the CDR3 reads TGCAGCGTGGCCGGGACTACTCGGGTGAATGAGCAGTTCTTC. Its protein product is CSVAGTTRVNEQFF.

The chain combines TRBV9 with TRBJ2-5; 10 positions agree with TRBD2. Germline-derived CDR1 and CDR2 are SGDLS and YYNGEE. CDR3 length: 18 amino acids. The ends lost 0 bases at V and 2 bases at J; junction bases unmatched: 10. CDR3 loop: CASSVVPAGGPGQETQYF. The CDR3 DNA reads as TGTGCCAGCAGCGTAGTTCCAGCGGGAGGGCCTGGGCAAGAGACCCAGTACTTC.

The V and J genes are TRBV30 and TRBJ2-1; TRBD2 matches at 11 bases. Per the germline V gene, CDR1 is GTSNPN and CDR2 is SVGIG (reference sequence). This CDR3 has 20 amino acids. The ends lost 5 bases at V and 0 bases at J; junction bases unmatched: 18. The CDR3 nucleotides are TGTGCCTGGGGCCGCAGGGGGCGTGGGACTAGCGGCCGCTCCTACAATGAGCAGTTCTTC. It yields the protein CAWGRRGRGTSGRSYNEQFF. Drawing the rest from reference TRBV30 and TRBJ2-1, the complete variable domain is SQTIHQWPATLVQPVGSPLSLECTVEGTSNPNLYWYRQAAGRGLQLLFYSVGIGQISSEVPQNLSASRPQDRQFILSSKKLLLSDSGFYLCAWGRRGRGTSGRSYNEQFFGPGTRLTVL.

This chain uses TRBV7-9 with TRBJ1-5, with 7 bases matching TRBD1. J gave up 5 bases and V 9 bases, and 16 bases lay outside the gene matches. Germline V lookup: CDR1 SEHNR, CDR2 FQNEAQ (reference sequence). The CDR3 loop spans 16 amino acids. CDR3 sequence reads: CASTRSTGVYDQPQHF. In nucleotides, the CDR3 is TGTGCCAGTACCAGATCAACAGGGGTATATGATCAGCCCCAGCATTTT. Full variable domain (rest looked up from reference TRBV7-9 and TRBJ1-5): DTGVSQNPRHKITKRGQNVTFRCDPISEHNRLYWYRQTLGQGPEFLTYFQNEAQLEKSRLLSDRFSAERPKGSFSTLEIQRTEQGDSAMYLCASTRSTGVYDQPQHFGDGTRLSIL.

The chain couples TRBV29-1 to TRBJ1-1, with D maybe TRBD1 (6 bases). In germline, CDR1 is SQVTM, CDR2 ANQGSEA. This CDR3 comprises 13 residues. V was pared by 3 bases and J by 1 base, with 9 bases between. CDR3 nucleotide sequence: TGCAGCGTTGACGGACAGACGAACACTGAAGCTTTCTTT. The encoded protein is CSVDGQTNTEAFF.

This chain links TRBV5-1 with TRBJ1-1; unclear D gene. The germline CDR1 and CDR2 sequences are SGHRS and YFSETQ. V was shortened by 1 base and J by 0 bases, with 10 bases between the two germline ends. The CDR3 spans 15 residues. The CDR3 bases are TGCGCCAGCAGCTTGAGGGCAGACTTGAACACTGAAGCTTTCTTT. It specifies CASSLRADLNTEAFF.

The chain recombines TRBV19 with TRBJ1-4; possibly TRBD1 for D (6 bases). CDR1 is LNHDA and CDR2 is SQIVND in the germline V gene (reference sequence). The V and J ends lost 5 bases and 3 bases respectively, with 13 bases between them. The CDR3 is 15 residues long. CDR3 loop: CASSLQDRPNEKLFF. The DNA of the CDR3 is TGTGCCAGTAGTCTACAGGACAGACCTAATGAAAAACTGTTTTTT.